A single sample is the source of the 25 T cell receptor beta chains below, sequenced in a study of blood T cell repertoires in COVID-19. The data were produced by immunoSEQ multiplex PCR, yet TCRdb's version contains in-frame clones alone and is incomplete. The sample includes around 160,000 clones, 81% of them seen just once. The sequenced material came from peripheral blood. The receptors come from a man aged 60 to 69 with active or convalescent COVID-19.

The rearrangement uses TRBV6-5 and TRBJ2-7; D ambiguous. Trimming left V 4 bases short and J 0 bases short, with 10 bases between. The CDR3 loop spans 14 amino acids. Germline V lookup: CDR1 MNHEY, CDR2 SVGAGI. In DNA, the CDR3 is TGTGCCAGCAGTTTGTCTACGTACTCCTACGAGCAGTACTTC. Protein sequence: CASSLSTYSYEQYF.

This clone was recorded a few times. This rearrangement joins TRBV6-4 to TRBJ1-5, with 7 bases that match TRBD1. V was clipped by 4 bases and J by 0 bases; unmatched bases: 18. Germline loops: CDR1 MRHNA, CDR2 SNTAGT. The CDR3 consists of 20 residues. The CDR3 DNA follows: TGTGCCAGCAGTGCCAAAGTACCGGGACAGACGATGCATAGCAATCAGCCCCAGCATTTT. Residues: CASSAKVPGQTMHSNQPQHF.

The chain employs TRBV5-6 and TRBJ1-5, with a weak D call TRBD1 (6 bases). The CDR3 covers 14 residues. Germline V gives CDR1 SGHDT, CDR2 YYEEEE. Trimming cost V 2 bases and J 3 bases, with 9 bases left between them. CDR3 sequence reads: CASSLGQLNQPQHF. As DNA, the CDR3 is TGTGCCAGCAGCTTAGGACAGCTCAATCAGCCCCAGCATTTT.

The chain recombines TRBV5-1 with TRBJ2-3; a weak D match, TRBD1 (6 bases). Germline lookup yields CDR1 SGHRS and CDR2 YFSETQ. V was pared by 0 bases and J by 4 bases, with 9 bases between. CDR3 length: 14 amino acids. The CDR3 is CASSLEEGADTQYF. The DNA of the CDR3 is TGCGCCAGCAGCTTGGAAGAGGGGGCAGATACGCAGTATTTT.

This chain connects TRBV2 to TRBJ2-1; 10 nucleotides line up with TRBD2. Losses at the gene ends were 5 bases for V and 7 bases for J; bases not matched to a gene: 5. The CDR3 is 14 amino acids. Germline-derived CDR1 and CDR2 are SNHLY and FYNNEI. The CDR3 spells CASSQSGRGNEQFF. For the CDR3, the DNA is TGTGCCAGCAGTCAAAGCGGGAGGGGGAATGAGCAGTTCTTC.

The V call is TRBV24-1, the J call TRBJ1-2, with TRBD1 as a possible D gene (5 bases). The ends were cut back, 3 bases at V and 0 bases at J, with 10 bases in the middle. Germline V gene data show CDR1 as KGHDR and CDR2 as SFDVKD. CDR3 length equals 15 residues. DNA of the CDR3: TGTGCCACCAGTGATGGCCCAGGGTCTAACTATGGCTACACCTTC. This codes for CATSDGPGSNYGYTF.

This chain uses TRBV5-5 with TRBJ2-2; 7 bases are shared with TRBD1. CDR1 and CDR2 from the germline V gene are SGHKS and YYEKEE (reference sequence). V shed 4 bases, J shed 2 bases, and the junction held 5 bases outside the gene matches. The CDR3 covers 15 residues. CDR3 DNA sequence: TGTGCCAGCAGCCGGGGACAGACAAACACCGGGGAGCTGTTTTTT. Amino acids: CASSRGQTNTGELFF. Variable domain in full (rest from reference TRBV5-5 and TRBJ2-2): DAGVTQSPTHLIKTRGQQVTLRCSPISGHKSVSWYQQVLGQGPQFIFQYYEKEERGRGNFPDRFSARQFPNYSSELNVNALLLGDSALYLCASSRGQTNTGELFFGEGSRLTVL.

V usage is TRBV7-9 and J usage is TRBJ2-3; 13 nucleotides match TRBD2. Germline-derived CDR1 and CDR2 are SEHNR and FQNEAQ (reference sequence). After removal of 5 bases from V and 4 bases from J, the junction contained 9 bases not matched to a gene. The length of the CDR3 is 17 residues. The CDR3 loop reads CASSVWTSGSRPDTQYF. The CDR3 bases are TGTGCCAGCAGCGTCTGGACTAGCGGGAGTCGGCCAGATACGCAGTATTTT.

The J gene is TRBJ2-5, the V gene TRBV19; 9 nucleotides align to TRBD1. This CDR3 is 14 amino acids long. In germline, CDR1 is LNHDA, CDR2 SQIVND (reference sequence). V lost 5 bases, J lost 5 bases, and 6 bases stayed unmatched. CDR3 bases: TGTGCCAGTAGTGCTACAGGGGGCATGGAGACCCAGTACTTC. It is translated as CASSATGGMETQYF.

J is TRBJ2-3 and V is TRBV13; 14 bases map to TRBD2. The germline CDR1 and CDR2 sequences are PRHDT and FYEKMQ (reference sequence). With 6 bases clipped from V and 0 bases from J, the junction kept 5 bases outside the gene matches. The CDR3 is 17 residues long. CDR3 in DNA: TGTGCCAGCAGGTGGACTAGCGGGGGGCTCAGCACAGATACGCAGTATTTT. Amino acids: CASRWTSGGLSTDTQYF.

This chain links TRBV7-9 with TRBJ1-1; D is perhaps TRBD1 (6 bases). V lost 3 bases to trimming and J lost 5 bases, with 13 bases between them. This CDR3 comprises 14 residues. Per the germline V gene, CDR1 is SEHNR and CDR2 is FQNEAQ (reference sequence). CDR3 residues: CASSFYGQLTEAFF. The CDR3 DNA reads as TGTGCCAGCAGCTTCTATGGACAGTTAACTGAAGCTTTCTTT. Full variable domain (outside the CDR3, taken from reference TRBV7-9 and TRBJ1-1): DTGVSQNPRHKITKRGQNVTFRCDPISEHNRLYWYRQTLGQGPEFLTYFQNEAQLEKSRLLSDRFSAERPKGSFSTLEIQRTEQGDSAMYLCASSFYGQLTEAFFGQGTRLTVV.

The chain uses TRBV28 and TRBJ2-4; D gene unclear. The V gene's germline CDR1 is MDHEN and CDR2 SYDVKM. The CDR3 contains 16 residues. V shed 0 bases and J shed 5 bases, with 14 bases lying between them. The CDR3 loop reads CASSLWSPDRENIQYF. In DNA, the CDR3 is TGTGCCAGCAGTTTATGGTCTCCCGATCGCGAAAACATTCAGTACTTC.

J is TRBJ1-1 and V is TRBV11-2; unclear D gene. Germline lookup yields CDR1 SGHAT and CDR2 FQNNGV. The CDR3 covers 13 residues. Trimming shortened V by 1 base and J by 2 bases, and 5 bases separated the two germline ends. The CDR3 reads CASSLGTNTEAFF. Written as DNA, the CDR3 is TGTGCCAGCAGCTTAGGTACTAACACTGAAGCTTTCTTT.

The table lists this clone with a count of one. The rearrangement joins TRBV3-1 (or the pseudogene TRBV3-2) to TRBJ2-3, with 10 bases identical to TRBD2. The CDR3 length is 16 residues. The germline V gene encodes CDR1 LGHDT and CDR2 YNNKEL (reference sequence). The V segment lost 1 base and the J segment 5 bases; nucleotides outside the gene matches: 6. CDR3 bases: TGTGCCAGCAGCCAAGCCGCGGCTAGCGGGAGAGATACGCAGTATTTT. Amino acids: CASSQAAASGRDTQYF.

The gene calls are TRBV14 and TRBJ2-2; 9 bases align to TRBD2. The CDR3 has 16 residues. Germline loops: CDR1 SGHDN, CDR2 FVKESK. J lost 5 bases, V lost 3 bases, and 7 bases had no gene match. The CDR3 coding sequence is TGTGCCAGCAGCCACATCCTAGCGGGGCCTACCGGGGAGCTGTTTTTT. Translating it yields CASSHILAGPTGELFF.

The chain has TRBV6-5 and TRBJ1-3; TRBD1 might be the D (6 bases). This CDR3 comprises 14 residues. The germline V gene encodes CDR1 MNHEY and CDR2 SVGAGI. V was trimmed by 5 bases and J by 2 bases, leaving 10 bases between them. The CDR3 region has the DNA TGTGCCAGCAGTCGTTCAGGGGCTGGAAACACCATATATTTT. This translates into CASSRSGAGNTIYF.

This chain links TRBV5-8 with TRBJ2-7, with 7 bases lining up with TRBD2. This CDR3 comprises 15 residues. V shed 0 bases, J shed 5 bases, and the junction held 8 bases outside the gene matches. Germline CDR1 and CDR2: SGHTS and YDEGEE. In DNA, the CDR3 is TGTGCCAGCAGCTTGGTCGGGCGGGAGTCTGACGAGCAGTACTTC. Protein sequence: CASSLVGRESDEQYF. The complete variable domain, with remaining parts taken from reference TRBV5-8 and TRBJ2-7, reads EAGVTQSPTHLIKTRGQQATLRCSPISGHTSVYWYQQALGLGLQFLLWYDEGEERNRGNFPPRFSGRQFPNYSSELNVNALELEDSALYLCASSLVGRESDEQYFGPGTRLTVT.

V is TRBV5-1 and J is TRBJ2-7, with a tentative D call TRBD2 (5 bases). This CDR3 has 15 residues. Trimming took off 0 bases at V and 0 bases at J, with 10 bases between the two ends. From germline, CDR1 is SGHRS and CDR2 YFSETQ. The DNA of the CDR3 is TGCGCCAGCAGCTTGGGCAGCGGAAGCTCCTACGAGCAGTACTTC. It codes for CASSLGSGSSYEQYF.

CDR3 sequence reads: CASSQQGSGNTIYF. The CDR3 DNA reads as TGCGCCAGCAGCCAACAGGGCTCTGGAAACACCATATATTTT. The chain combines TRBV4-1 with TRBJ1-3; maybe TRBD1 (5 bases). Trimming removed 2 bases at V and 0 bases at J, with 5 bases between. Germline V lookup: CDR1 MGHRA, CDR2 YSYEKL. There are 14 residues in the CDR3.

This clone was recorded only once. The genes are TRBV5-4 and TRBJ2-5; 15 nucleotides align to TRBD2. The CDR3 loop spans 18 amino acids. Per germline, CDR1 SGHNT and CDR2 YYREEE (reference sequence). J lost 0 bases, V lost 4 bases, and 7 bases had no gene match. CDR3 DNA sequence: TGTGCCAGCAGCCCCGGACTAGCGGGGGGGGCCTACCAAGAGACCCAGTACTTC. Residues: CASSPGLAGGAYQETQYF.

The chain uses TRBV7-3 and TRBJ2-3, with TRBD2 matching over 10 bases. CDR1 and CDR2 from the germline V gene are SGHTA and FQGTGA. J lost 2 bases, V lost 5 bases, and 10 bases had no gene match. This CDR3 contains 17 residues. The CDR3 DNA reads TGTGCCAGCAGCCGCAGCGGGGGGGCTCCTCACACAGATACGCAGTATTTT. It translates to CASSRSGGAPHTDTQYF.

In this sample, this clone turned up a few times. This chain links TRBV2 with TRBJ1-3; the D is unclear. CDR3 length: 16 amino acids. CDR1 SNHLY and CDR2 FYNNEI come from the germline V gene. V gave up 3 bases and J gave up 0 bases, with 12 bases separating them. CDR3 protein: CASSEVGTSSGNTIYF. Written as DNA, the CDR3 is TGTGCCAGCAGTGAGGTCGGAACTAGCTCTGGAAACACCATATATTTT.

The chain combines TRBV10-3 with TRBJ1-3; a possible D gene is TRBD1 (6 bases). Germline loops: CDR1 ENHRY, CDR2 SYGVKD. V was trimmed by 6 bases and J by 0 bases, leaving 6 bases between them. The CDR3 has 13 residues. CDR3 in DNA: TGTGCCATCAGGACAGGCTCTGGAAACACCATATATTTT. Encoded protein: CAIRTGSGNTIYF.

This rearrangement joins TRBV28 to TRBJ1-1; 9 bases agree with TRBD1. This CDR3 spans 14 amino acids. Unmatched junction bases numbered 4, after V lost 4 bases and J lost 4 bases. Per germline, CDR1 MDHEN and CDR2 SYDVKM. In DNA form, the CDR3 reads TGTGCCAGCAGTTATACAGGGGGCCGCACTGAAGCTTTCTTT. It is translated as CASSYTGGRTEAFF.

CDR3: CASSQVTDSGNTIYF. CDR3 DNA: TGTGCCAGCAGCCAGGTGACAGACTCTGGAAACACCATATATTTT. This chain joins TRBV4-2 and TRBJ1-3; the D gene is possibly TRBD1 (5 bases). V was pared by 3 bases and J by 0 bases, with 9 bases between. Germline loops: CDR1 LGHNA, CDR2 YNFKEQ. The CDR3 is made up of 15 amino acids.